The T cell receptor (beta chain) described here comes from a study of Graves' ophthalmopathy and Graves' hyperthyroidism. Overall study results and limits: In blood appeared most of the expanded thyroid clonotypes whose frequency exceeded 0.001.

The CDR3 is 13 residues long. Germline CDR1 is SGHDN and CDR2 is FVKESK. V was pared by 6 bases and J by 8 bases, with 16 bases between. Newly diagnosed, the hyperthyroidism patients had under 2 months' duration and were aged 18 to 65. Points on this clonotype: Its antigen is unidentified.

TCR beta CDR3 amplification used RNA transcripts. Following a first-round RT-PCR that used HTBI primers, a second-round multiplex PCR was carried out. TCRdb re-called the multiplex PCR reads with MiXCR, one entry per CDR3 protein. The table lists 620,000 or so distinct CDR3 sequences, about a fifth of them singletons. The clonotype originates from a woman aged 18-30 years with stable Graves' hyperthyroidism. Some clones in this sample may be carry-over from other donors' samples. The specimen sequenced was peripheral blood. The chain carries TRBV14 and TRBJ1-1; D may be TRBD1 (5 bases). The CDR3 bases are TGTGCCAGCAGACGACTCAGGGTTAGCGAAGCTTTCTTT. Its protein product is CASRRLRVSEAFF.